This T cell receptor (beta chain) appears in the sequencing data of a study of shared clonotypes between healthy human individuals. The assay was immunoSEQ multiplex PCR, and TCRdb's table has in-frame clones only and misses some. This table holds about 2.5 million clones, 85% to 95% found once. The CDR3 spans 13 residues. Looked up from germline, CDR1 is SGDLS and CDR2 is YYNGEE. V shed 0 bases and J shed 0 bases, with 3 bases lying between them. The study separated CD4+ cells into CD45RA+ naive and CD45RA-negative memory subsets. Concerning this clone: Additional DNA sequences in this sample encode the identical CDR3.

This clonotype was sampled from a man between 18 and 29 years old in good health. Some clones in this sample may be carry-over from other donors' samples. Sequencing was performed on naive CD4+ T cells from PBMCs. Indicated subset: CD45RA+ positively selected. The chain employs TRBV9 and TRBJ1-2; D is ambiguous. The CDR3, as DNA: TGTGCCAGCAGCGTAGCAGCTAACTATGGCTACACCTTC. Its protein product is CASSVAANYGYTF. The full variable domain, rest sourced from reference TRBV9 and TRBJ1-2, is DSGVTQTPKHLITATGQRVTLRCSPRSGDLSVYWYQQSLDQGLQFLIQYYNGEERAKGNILERFSAQQFPDLHSELNLSSLELGDSALYFCASSVAANYGYTFGSGTRLTVV.